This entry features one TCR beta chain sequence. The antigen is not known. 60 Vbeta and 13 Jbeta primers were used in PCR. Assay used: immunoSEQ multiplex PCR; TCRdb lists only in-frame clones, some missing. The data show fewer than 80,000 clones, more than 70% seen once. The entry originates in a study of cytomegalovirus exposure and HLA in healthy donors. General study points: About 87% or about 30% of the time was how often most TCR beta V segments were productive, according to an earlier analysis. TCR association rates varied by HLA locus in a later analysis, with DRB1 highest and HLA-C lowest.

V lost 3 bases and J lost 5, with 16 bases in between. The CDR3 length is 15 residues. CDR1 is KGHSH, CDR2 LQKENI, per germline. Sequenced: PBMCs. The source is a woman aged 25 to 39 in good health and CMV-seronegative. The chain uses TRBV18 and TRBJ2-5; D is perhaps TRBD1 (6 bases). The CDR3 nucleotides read TGTGCCAGCTCACCCAACAGGGCCCTCGGGGAGACCCAGTACTTC. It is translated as CASSPNRALGETQYF.